The 21 T cell receptor beta chains below all came from one sample that was sequenced in a study of post-analysis software for immune sequencing data. Findings and limits, study-wide: Patients showed TRBV5-6, TRBV5-1 and TRBV20-1 among 4 or 5 TRBV segments more frequent than in controls.

Each TCR beta cDNA library carried unique molecular identifiers. TCRdb recomputed calls from the PCR reads with MiXCR, one row per CDR3 protein. The sample lists hundreds of thousands of distinct CDR3 sequences; just under 30% were seen once. These receptors have no identified antigens. Source material: blood. These receptors were collected from a girl aged 5 to 17 with multiple sclerosis.

The chain couples TRBV7-2 to TRBJ1-1, with D perhaps matching TRBD1 (5 bases). CDR3 size: 16 residues. Trimming took 5 bases from V and 1 from J, leaving 17 bases between them. Germline-derived CDR1 and CDR2 are SGHTA and FQGNSA. CDR3 residues: CASSQVGGLENTEAFF. CDR3 nucleotide sequence: TGTGCCAGCAGCCAAGTGGGGGGTTTAGAGAACACTGAAGCTTTCTTT.

The chain carries TRBV20-1 and TRBJ2-3; 8 nucleotides agree with TRBD2. This CDR3 contains 15 residues. J gave up 0 bases and V 6 bases, and 8 bases lay outside the gene matches. CDR1 and CDR2 from the germline V gene are DFQATT and SNEGSKA (reference sequence). DNA for the CDR3: TGCAGTGCCCCCCGCGGGGGGAGGAGCACAGATACGCAGTATTTT. Its translation: CSAPRGGRSTDTQYF.

Comment on this clonotype: One end of the junction fails to match germline, which may point to a read error. V is TRBV6-6 and J is TRBJ1-4; no clear D. Germline values: CDR1 MNHNY, CDR2 SVGAGI (reference sequence). The CDR3 consists of 13 residues. Here the CDR3 reads CASSYAISATQFF. The CDR3 bases are TGTGCTAGCAGTTACGCGATCTCCGCTACGCAGTTTTTT.

This chain connects TRBV20-1 to TRBJ2-3, with TRBD2 matching over 9 bases. Germline values: CDR1 DFQATT, CDR2 SNEGSKA (reference sequence). The trim removed 6 bases at V and 1 base at J, leaving 17 bases unmatched. CDR3 length equals 18 residues. Here the CDR3 reads CSAAQAGGSGMGTDTQYF. CDR3 bases: TGCAGTGCGGCCCAAGCGGGGGGTTCGGGAATGGGCACAGATACGCAGTATTTT.

The V and J genes are TRBV5-6 and TRBJ1-1; 9 nucleotides agree with TRBD1. Unmatched junction bases numbered 14, after V lost 3 bases and J lost 11 bases. The CDR3 runs to 15 residues. Germline V gives CDR1 SGHDT, CDR2 YYEEEE. The CDR3, as DNA: TGTGCCAGCAGCTCATCCACATACAGGGGGCGTGGGGCTTTCTTT. It codes for CASSSSTYRGRGAFF.

This chain uses TRBV6-2 or TRBV6-3 with TRBJ2-5; 9 positions match TRBD2. CDR1 and CDR2 (germline): MNHEY, SVGEGT. The junction had 24 bases not matched to a gene; V was cut back by 11 bases and J by 11 bases. This CDR3 comprises 16 residues. The CDR3 spells CAASPSAGGGYNEQYF. Written as DNA, the CDR3 is TGTGCCGCAAGCCCATCAGCGGGAGGAGGGTACAATGAGCAGTACTTC.

The chain combines TRBV20-1 with TRBJ2-1; weak D call: TRBD2 (7 bases). CDR3 length equals 15 residues. Germline values: CDR1 DFQATT, CDR2 SNEGSKA (reference sequence). V lost 3 bases, J lost 9 bases, and 21 bases lay in between. The CDR3 coding sequence is TGCAGTGCTAGTTTTACGGGGGCGGGAGTCGGTGAGCAGTTCTTC. Residues: CSASFTGAGVGEQFF.

This clonotype turned up a few times. The CDR3 region is CASSAQGLAGVETQYF. The CDR3 DNA reads as TGTGCCAGCAGCGCCCAGGGACTAGCGGGAGTAGAGACCCAGTACTTC. The chain is built from TRBV7-2 and TRBJ2-5; the match to TRBD2 covers 14 bases. Germline V lookup: CDR1 SGHTA, CDR2 FQGNSA. CDR3 length: 16 amino acids. Trimming removed 5 bases from V and 4 bases from J; junction bases left unmatched: 6.

This clonotype appeared a few times. This chain uses TRBV14 with TRBJ2-7, with D possibly being TRBD1 (5 bases). There are 13 residues in the CDR3. In germline, CDR1 is SGHDN, CDR2 FVKESK. V dropped 4 bases and J dropped 4 bases, with 11 bases sitting between them. For the CDR3, the DNA is TGTGCCAGCAGCCGGGCAGGGAATTACGAGCAGTACTTC. Protein sequence: CASSRAGNYEQYF. The entire variable domain, with the rest obtained from reference TRBV14 and TRBJ2-7, is as follows: EAGVTQFPSHSVIEKGQTVTLRCDPISGHDNLYWYRRVMGKEIKFLLHFVKESKQDESGMPNNRFLAERTGGTYSTLKVQPAELEDSGVYFCASSRAGNYEQYFGPGTRLTVT.

The chain is built from TRBV5-1 and TRBJ2-1; D may be TRBD2 (6 bases). Trimming pared 0 bases from V and 3 bases from J, leaving 13 bases between. This CDR3 spans 16 amino acids. Germline CDR1 reads SGHRS; CDR2 reads YFSETQ. DNA for the CDR3: TGCGCCAGCAGCTTGGACGGACTATTCTTCTACAATGAGCAGTTCTTC. Its protein product is CASSLDGLFFYNEQFF.

The chain carries TRBV20-1 and TRBJ2-4, with 9 bases lining up with TRBD1. V shed 5 bases, J shed 8 bases, and the junction held 4 bases outside the gene matches. CDR3 length equals 12 residues. Germline V gene data show CDR1 as DFQATT and CDR2 as SNEGSKA (reference sequence). The CDR3 sequence: CSAQQGADIQYF. CDR3 nucleotide sequence: TGCAGTGCTCAACAGGGGGCAGACATTCAGTACTTC.

This clonotype has just a few counts. This chain joins TRBV20-1 and TRBJ2-7; D is possibly TRBD1 (6 bases). Per germline, CDR1 DFQATT and CDR2 SNEGSKA (reference sequence). CDR3 length: 14 residues. V was pared by 0 bases and J by 2 bases, with 11 bases between. The DNA of the CDR3 is TGCAGTGCTAGAGATATGGACAGAGCCTACGAGCAGTACTTC. Translating it yields CSARDMDRAYEQYF.

CDR3 sequence reads: CASSVAPSNRSTDTQYF. The CDR3 DNA follows: TGTGCCAGCAGCGTAGCCCCGTCTAACCGTAGCACAGATACGCAGTATTTT. This chain joins TRBV9 and TRBJ2-3, with D uncertain. This CDR3 is 17 amino acids long. In germline, CDR1 is SGDLS, CDR2 YYNGEE. V dropped 0 bases and J dropped 0 bases, with 14 bases sitting between them.

The CDR3 DNA reads TGTGCCATCAGTGAGTCTAGGGTGACCGGGGAGCTGTTTTTT. It encodes CAISESRVTGELFF. The J gene is TRBJ2-2, the V gene TRBV10-3, with D unclear. Germline-derived CDR1 and CDR2 are ENHRY and SYGVKD. Between the trimmed V and J ends, which lost 0 bases and 5 bases, there was a span of 7 bases. The CDR3 is made up of 14 amino acids.

This clonotype appeared a few times. This chain joins TRBV12-3 or TRBV12-4 and TRBJ2-1; tentative D call: TRBD2 (5 bases). This CDR3 is built from 15 residues. Trimming pared 3 bases from V and 4 bases from J, leaving 13 bases between. The CDR3 protein is CASSLSGSRYNEQFF. The CDR3 DNA is TGTGCCAGCAGTTTGAGCGGATCTAGGTACAATGAGCAGTTCTTC.

The chain combines TRBV5-6 with TRBJ2-5; D is perhaps TRBD2 (6 bases). Between the trimmed V and J ends, which lost 2 bases and 11 bases, there was a span of 19 bases. Per the germline V gene, CDR1 is SGHDT and CDR2 is YYEEEE. The CDR3 runs to 14 residues. The CDR3 DNA sequence: TGTGCCAGCAGCTTCCAGGCCCTCGGGGAGGAGCAGTACTTC. Protein product: CASSFQALGEEQYF.

The chain links TRBV11-2 to TRBJ1-5; D might be TRBD1 (5 bases). V was shortened by 2 bases and J by 9 bases, with 17 bases between the two germline ends. This CDR3 is 15 amino acids long. Looked up from germline, CDR1 is SGHAT and CDR2 is FQNNGV. The CDR3 bases are TGTGCCAGCAGCTTACACGCGGGACTAGTGGGGCCCCAGCATTTT. It yields the protein CASSLHAGLVGPQHF.

With respect to this clonotype: The junction and the germline gene differ at one end; a read error may be behind it. V gene TRBV4-1 combines with J gene TRBJ2-4; D is ambiguous. This CDR3 is built from 12 residues. Germline assignment: CDR1 MGHRA and CDR2 YSYEKL. The CDR3 sequence is CASSHPEEKVNF. CDR3 coding DNA: TGCGCCAGCAGCCATCCCGAAGAGAAGGTAAACTTC.

This clonotype occurred a few times. The chain employs TRBV5-1 and TRBJ2-5; possibly TRBD1 for D (5 bases). CDR3 length equals 14 residues. Germline V gene data show CDR1 as SGHRS and CDR2 as YFSETQ. V shed 4 bases and J shed 2 bases, with 12 bases lying between them. The DNA for the CDR3 is TGCGCCAGCAGCCGCCTAGGACAACAAGAGACCCAGTACTTC. Encoded protein: CASSRLGQQETQYF.

The V gene is TRBV28, the J gene TRBJ2-5, with D unresolved. CDR1 and CDR2 (germline): MDHEN, SYDVKM. The CDR3 is 13 residues long. The V gene lost 7 bases and the J gene lost 2 bases, with 11 bases spanning the gap. The chain's CDR3 is CASKGWDQETQYF. CDR3 nucleotide sequence: TGTGCCAGCAAAGGCTGGGATCAAGAGACCCAGTACTTC.

This chain links TRBV29-1 with TRBJ1-1; the D is unclear. This CDR3 is built from 13 residues. Germline V CDR1 and CDR2: SQVTM, ANQGSEA. V was trimmed by 1 base and J by 1 base, leaving 7 bases between them. CDR3 bases: TGCAGCGTTGAAGGGGCCGGGAACACTGAAGCTTTCTTT. This translates into CSVEGAGNTEAFF.